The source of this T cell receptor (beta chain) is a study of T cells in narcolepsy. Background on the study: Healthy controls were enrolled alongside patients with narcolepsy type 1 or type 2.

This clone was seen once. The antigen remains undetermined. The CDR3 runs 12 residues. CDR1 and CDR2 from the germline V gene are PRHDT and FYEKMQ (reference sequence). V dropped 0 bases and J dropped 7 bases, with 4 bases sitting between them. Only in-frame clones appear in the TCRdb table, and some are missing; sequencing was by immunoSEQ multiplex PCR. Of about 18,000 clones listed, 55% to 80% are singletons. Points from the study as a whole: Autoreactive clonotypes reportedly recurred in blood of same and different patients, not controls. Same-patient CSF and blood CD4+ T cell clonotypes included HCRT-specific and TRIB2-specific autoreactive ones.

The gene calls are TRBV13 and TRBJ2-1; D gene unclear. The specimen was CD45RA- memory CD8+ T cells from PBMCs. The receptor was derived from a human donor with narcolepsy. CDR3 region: CASSLGGNEQFF. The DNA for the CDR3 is TGTGCCAGCAGCTTAGGTGGGAATGAGCAGTTCTTC.